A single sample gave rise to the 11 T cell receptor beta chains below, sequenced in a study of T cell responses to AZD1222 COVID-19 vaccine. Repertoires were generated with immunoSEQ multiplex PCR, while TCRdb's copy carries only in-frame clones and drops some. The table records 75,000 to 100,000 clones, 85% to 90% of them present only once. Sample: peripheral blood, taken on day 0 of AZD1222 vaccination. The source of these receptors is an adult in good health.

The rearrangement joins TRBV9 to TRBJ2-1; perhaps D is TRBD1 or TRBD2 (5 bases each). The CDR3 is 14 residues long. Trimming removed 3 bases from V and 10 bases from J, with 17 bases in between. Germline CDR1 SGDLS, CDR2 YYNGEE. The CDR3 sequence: CASSGGSPGTEQFF. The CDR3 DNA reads TGTGCCAGCAGCGGGGGTTCCCCGGGGACCGAGCAGTTCTTC.

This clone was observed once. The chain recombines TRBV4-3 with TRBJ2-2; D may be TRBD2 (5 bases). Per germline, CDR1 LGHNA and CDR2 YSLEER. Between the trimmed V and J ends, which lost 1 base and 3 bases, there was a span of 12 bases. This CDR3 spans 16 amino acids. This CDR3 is CASSQGDGRDTGELFF. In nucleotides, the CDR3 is TGCGCCAGCAGCCAAGGTGATGGGCGGGACACCGGGGAGCTGTTTTTT.

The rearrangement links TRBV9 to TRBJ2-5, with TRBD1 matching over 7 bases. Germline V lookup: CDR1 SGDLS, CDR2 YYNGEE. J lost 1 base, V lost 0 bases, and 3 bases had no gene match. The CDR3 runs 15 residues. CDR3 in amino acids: CASSVEGAVQETQYF. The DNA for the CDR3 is TGTGCCAGCAGCGTAGAGGGGGCAGTCCAAGAGACCCAGTACTTC.

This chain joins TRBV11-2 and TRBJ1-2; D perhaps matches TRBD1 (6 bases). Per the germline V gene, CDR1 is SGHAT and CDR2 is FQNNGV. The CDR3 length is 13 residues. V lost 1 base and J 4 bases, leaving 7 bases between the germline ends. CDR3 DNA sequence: TGTGCCAGCAGCTTAGTAGGGGGCTATGGCTACACCTTC. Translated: CASSLVGGYGYTF.

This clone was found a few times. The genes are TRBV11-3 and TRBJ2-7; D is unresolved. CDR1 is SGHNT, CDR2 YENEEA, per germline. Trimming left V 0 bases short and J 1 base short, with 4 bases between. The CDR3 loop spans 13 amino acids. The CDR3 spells CASSLDGSYEQYF. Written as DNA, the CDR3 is TGTGCCAGCAGCTTAGACGGATCCTACGAGCAGTACTTC.

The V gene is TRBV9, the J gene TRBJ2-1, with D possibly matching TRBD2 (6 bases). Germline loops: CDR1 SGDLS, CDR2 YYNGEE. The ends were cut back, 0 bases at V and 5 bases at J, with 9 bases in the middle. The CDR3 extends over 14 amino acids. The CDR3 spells CASSVAGANNEQFF. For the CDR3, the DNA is TGTGCCAGCAGCGTAGCGGGAGCAAACAATGAGCAGTTCTTC.

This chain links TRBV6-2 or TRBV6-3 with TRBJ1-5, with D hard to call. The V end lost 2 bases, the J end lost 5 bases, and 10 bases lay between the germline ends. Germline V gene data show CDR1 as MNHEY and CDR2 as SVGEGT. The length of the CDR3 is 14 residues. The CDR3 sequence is CASSYTPRDQPQHF. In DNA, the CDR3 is TGTGCCAGCAGTTACACCCCCCGGGATCAGCCCCAGCATTTT.

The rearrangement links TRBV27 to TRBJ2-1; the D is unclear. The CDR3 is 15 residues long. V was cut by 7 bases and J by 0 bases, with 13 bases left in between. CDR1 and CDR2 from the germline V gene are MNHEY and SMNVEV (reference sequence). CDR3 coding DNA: TGTGCCAGCAACCCGCTTTCAGGCTCCTACAATGAGCAGTTCTTC. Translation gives CASNPLSGSYNEQFF.

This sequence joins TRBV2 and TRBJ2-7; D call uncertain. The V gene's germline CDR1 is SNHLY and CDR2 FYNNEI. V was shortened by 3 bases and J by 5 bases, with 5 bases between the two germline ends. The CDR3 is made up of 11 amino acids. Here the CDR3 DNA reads TGTGCCAGCAGTGAGTACGACGAGCAGTACTTC. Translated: CASSEYDEQYF.

CDR3 in amino acids: CASSPGVGYTF. As DNA, the CDR3 is TGTGCCAGCTCACCAGGGGTCGGCTACACCTTC. The chain recombines TRBV25-1 with TRBJ1-2, with D tentatively TRBD1 (6 bases). This CDR3 comprises 11 residues. Germline V gene lookup returns CDR1 MGHDK and CDR2 SYGVNS. With 8 bases removed from V and 8 bases from J, the gap between germline ends came to 12 bases.

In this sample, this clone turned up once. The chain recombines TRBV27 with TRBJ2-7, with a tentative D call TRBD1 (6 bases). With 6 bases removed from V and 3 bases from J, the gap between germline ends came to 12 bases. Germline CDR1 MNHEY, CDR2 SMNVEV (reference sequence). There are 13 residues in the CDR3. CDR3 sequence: CASSATGSYEQYF. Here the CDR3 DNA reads TGTGCCAGCAGCGCGACAGGCAGCTACGAGCAGTACTTC.